Here is one T cell receptor beta chain with its context. Seattle-derived patients entered the study during active infection and were followed longitudinally. This entry comes from a study of blood T cell repertoires in COVID-19. The overall study: PBMCs, B-cell-depleted T cells, or T cells provided the cDNA or gDNA that made up the material.

Profiling relied on immunoSEQ multiplex PCR, and the TCRdb table lists in-frame clones only, not all of them. The sample comprises under 250,000 clones, around 90% of which are singletons, and about 0.8% rests with the top ten. The sequenced material came from peripheral blood. The source is a man in his 60s with COVID-19, enrolled during active disease.

This CDR3 reads CASSLARGSGNTIYF. The CDR3 DNA is TGCGCCAGCAGCTTGGCAAGAGGATCTGGAAACACCATATATTTT. The chain couples TRBV5-1 to TRBJ1-3; D ambiguous. CDR3 length: 15 residues. The germline V gene has CDR1 SGHRS and CDR2 YFSETQ. V lost 0 bases and J lost 1, with 8 bases in between.